The next 18 T cell receptor beta chains were all read from a single sample in a study of CD8 T cells in Susac syndrome. An amount of RNA that ranged from roughly 0.5 to 1 ug was reverse transcribed with random hexamers. TCRdb used MiXCR to reprocess the immunoSEQ multiplex PCR reads, holding one entry per CDR3 protein. This sample yields about 150,000 distinct CDR3 sequences, of which about 95% are seen a single time; 0.095% to 0.14% belongs to the top ten. Sequencing was performed on CD4+ T cells from PBMCs. These receptor sequences come from a human donor with multiple sclerosis.

The V call is TRBV29-1, the J call TRBJ2-1; D is perhaps TRBD2 (5 bases). Germline CDR1 is SQVTM and CDR2 is ANQGSEA. The V end lost 0 bases, the J end lost 0 bases, and 21 bases lay between the germline ends. This CDR3 is 19 amino acids long. Written as DNA, the CDR3 is TGCAGCGTTGAAGATCCTCGAGGGAAGCGGACGAGCTCCTACAATGAGCAGTTCTTC. It specifies CSVEDPRGKRTSSYNEQFF.

The chain recombines TRBV7-3 with TRBJ2-3, with a possible D match to TRBD2 (7 bases). CDR3 length: 14 residues. Germline CDR1 reads SGHTA; CDR2 reads FQGTGA. Trimming shortened V by 5 bases and J by 6 bases, and 15 bases separated the two germline ends. CDR3 sequence: CASSINAGADTQYF. CDR3 coding DNA: TGTGCCAGCAGCATTAATGCGGGGGCGGATACGCAGTATTTT. Filled out from reference TRBV7-3 and TRBJ2-3, the complete variable domain reads GAGVSQTPSNKVTEKGKYVELRCDPISGHTALYWYRQSLGQGPEFLIYFQGTGAADDSGLPNDRFFAVRPEGSVSTLKIQRTERGDSAVYLCASSINAGADTQYFGPGTRLTVL.

The rearrangement joins TRBV10-3 to TRBJ2-7, with D possibly TRBD1 on 6 matching bases. This CDR3 comprises 13 residues. Germline V gene sequence: CDR1 ENHRY, CDR2 SYGVKD. Trimming shortened V by 6 bases and J by 0 bases, and 9 bases separated the two germline ends. CDR3 sequence: CAIRGRGSYEQYF. CDR3 nucleotide sequence: TGTGCCATCAGGGGCAGGGGCTCCTACGAGCAGTACTTC.

This clonotype has only one observation. This rearrangement joins TRBV12-3 or TRBV12-4 to TRBJ2-7, with 8 bases lining up with TRBD2. Trimming removed 8 bases from V and 7 bases from J; junction bases left unmatched: 10. The CDR3 sequence is 13 residues long. This CDR3 reads CASGRGAPLEQYF. The CDR3, as DNA: TGTGCCAGCGGGCGGGGGGCGCCTCTGGAGCAGTACTTC.

The V call is TRBV5-1, the J call TRBJ2-3; D may be TRBD1 (6 bases). In germline, CDR1 is SGHRS, CDR2 YFSETQ. This CDR3 contains 17 residues. The V and J ends lost 4 bases and 4 bases respectively, with 22 bases between them. The DNA of the CDR3 is TGCGCCAGCAGCAAGGTCGCTTTTGGGGGCTCCGCAGATACGCAGTATTTT. It is translated as CASSKVAFGGSADTQYF.

The gene calls are TRBV5-4 and TRBJ2-7; 10 nucleotides agree with TRBD2. Germline CDR1 and CDR2: SGHNT and YYREEE (reference sequence). The J segment lost 3 bases and the V segment lost 4 bases, leaving 7 bases of the junction unmatched. The CDR3 sequence is 15 residues long. Written as DNA, the CDR3 is TGTGCCAGCAGCCCCTGGACTAGCGGAGACTACGAGCAGTACTTC. Its translation is CASSPWTSGDYEQYF.

V usage is TRBV5-1 and J usage is TRBJ2-5, with D possibly being TRBD1 (6 bases). With 4 bases removed from V and 5 bases from J, the gap between germline ends came to 18 bases. This CDR3 comprises 15 residues. The germline gives CDR1 SGHRS, CDR2 YFSETQ. This CDR3 reads CASSPGQGGGETQYF. The CDR3 DNA sequence: TGCGCCAGCAGCCCGGGACAAGGTGGTGGGGAGACCCAGTACTTC.

The rearrangement uses TRBV28 and TRBJ2-1, with D possibly matching TRBD2 (7 bases). V was shortened by 7 bases and J by 10 bases, with 20 bases between the two germline ends. The CDR3 is made up of 14 amino acids. CDR1 is MDHEN and CDR2 is SYDVKM in the germline V gene. The CDR3 region is CASNPGLRGREQFF. The CDR3 DNA follows: TGTGCCAGCAATCCGGGACTACGGGGGCGGGAGCAGTTCTTC.

V gene TRBV20-1 combines with J gene TRBJ2-7, with TRBD2 matching 8 bases. V lost 6 bases and J lost 2; bases outside the gene matches: 9. The germline V gene has CDR1 DFQATT and CDR2 SNEGSKA (reference sequence). The CDR3 is 14 amino acids. CDR3 region: CSAISPGGTYEQYF. DNA for the CDR3: TGCAGTGCCATTTCCCCGGGGGGGACCTACGAGCAGTACTTC.

CDR3 sequence reads: CASSQDIQGNYGYTF. The CDR3 DNA reads TGCGCCAGCAGCCAAGATATACAGGGGAACTATGGCTACACCTTC. The J gene is TRBJ1-2, the V gene TRBV4-1, with TRBD1 identical over 7 bases. The CDR3 length is 15 residues. V lost 0 bases, J lost 2 bases, and 3 bases stayed unmatched. Germline assignment: CDR1 MGHRA and CDR2 YSYEKL.

The chain uses TRBV25-1 and TRBJ2-4, with D hard to call. The CDR3 extends over 13 amino acids. Looked up from germline, CDR1 is MGHDK and CDR2 is SYGVNS. V gave up 1 base and J gave up 9 bases, with 10 bases separating them. The chain's CDR3 is CASSESDRTIQYF. The CDR3 DNA follows: TGTGCCAGCAGTGAATCCGACCGTACCATTCAGTACTTC.

This chain links TRBV3-1 with TRBJ1-1; D ambiguous. The CDR3 is made up of 14 amino acids. Trimming took 0 bases from V and 8 from J, leaving 13 bases between them. Germline CDR1 and CDR2: LGHDT and YNNKEL (reference sequence). CDR3 loop: CASSQDLRPKEAFF. CDR3 nucleotide sequence: TGTGCCAGCAGCCAAGATCTCCGACCAAAGGAAGCTTTCTTT.

This chain uses TRBV20-1 with TRBJ2-1; D ambiguous. The V and J ends lost 3 bases and 9 bases respectively, with 12 bases between them. This CDR3 is 12 amino acids long. Per germline, CDR1 DFQATT and CDR2 SNEGSKA (reference sequence). The CDR3 spells CSASTPVTEQFF. The CDR3 DNA is TGCAGTGCTAGTACCCCAGTCACTGAGCAGTTCTTC.

This chain joins TRBV20-1 and TRBJ2-4; perhaps TRBD1 as D (6 bases). Trimming removed 2 bases from V and 1 base from J, with 15 bases in between. The length of the CDR3 is 16 residues. CDR1 and CDR2 (germline): DFQATT, SNEGSKA (reference sequence). The CDR3 DNA reads as TGCAGTGCTAGAAGATTACAGGGCTTTGCCAAAAACATTCAGTACTTC. This translates into CSARRLQGFAKNIQYF.

V usage is TRBV6-6 and J usage is TRBJ2-1, with D unclear. Trimming left V 0 bases short and J 5 bases short, with 14 bases between. This CDR3 has 16 amino acids. Germline V gene lookup returns CDR1 MNHNY and CDR2 SVGAGI (reference sequence). CDR3: CASSYSGLGRNNEQFF. The CDR3 bases are TGTGCCAGCAGTTACTCGGGGTTAGGTCGGAACAATGAGCAGTTCTTC.

This clonotype was observed once. V is TRBV27 and J is TRBJ1-3; 8 bases agree with TRBD1. With V trimmed by 8 bases and J by 4 bases, 10 bases remained unmatched. This CDR3 is 15 amino acids long. Germline assignment: CDR1 MNHEY and CDR2 SMNVEV (reference sequence). Written as DNA, the CDR3 is TGTGCCAGCCATAGTTTCGGGACAGGCGGAAACACCATATATTTT. Its protein is CASHSFGTGGNTIYF.

The J gene is TRBJ1-2, the V gene TRBV15; maybe TRBD1 (6 bases). The germline V gene has CDR1 LNHNV and CDR2 YYDKDF (reference sequence). CDR3 length equals 17 residues. V lost 1 base, J lost 2 bases, and 17 bases lay in between. The CDR3 region has the DNA TGTGCCACCAGCAGAGCGGGAGACAGGTTTTCAAACTATGGCTACACCTTC. Amino acids: CATSRAGDRFSNYGYTF.

The chain carries TRBV20-1 and TRBJ2-3; no firm D call. The CDR3 has 13 amino acids. The germline CDR1 and CDR2 sequences are DFQATT and SNEGSKA (reference sequence). CDR3 DNA: TGCAGCGTACCCAGATCTATGCCAGATACGCAGTATTTT. Translation gives CSVPRSMPDTQYF.